This T cell receptor beta chain was obtained from a study of T-cell reconstitution after alpha-beta-depleted transplantation in children. Comments on this clonotype: Its antigen remains unidentified.

Notes on the study in general: A year post-transplant, T-cell counts and diversity derived mostly from newly produced T cells.

Germline V gene sequence: CDR1 SGDLS, CDR2 YYNGEE. CDR3 length equals 15 residues. The V gene lost 3 bases and the J gene lost 0 bases, with 9 bases spanning the gap. Unique molecular identifiers were used in preparing the TCRbeta library. One entry per CDR3 protein results from TCRdb running MiXCR on the PCR reads. The profile covers approximately 210,000 distinct CDR3 sequences, with around a sixth appearing a single time and approximately 40% taken by the ten largest. Source: PBMCs, mostly from graft donor cells, taken 360 days after TCRalphabeta/CD19-depleted stem cell transplant. This clonotype was obtained from a male patient aged 2-10 years who had a stem cell transplant for acute lymphoblastic leukemia, so the T cells may come from the graft donor. This chain links TRBV9 with TRBJ2-2; D is possibly TRBD1 (5 bases). The CDR3 sequence is CASSARVANTGELFF. The CDR3 nucleotides read TGTGCCAGCAGCGCCAGGGTGGCGAACACCGGGGAGCTGTTTTTT.